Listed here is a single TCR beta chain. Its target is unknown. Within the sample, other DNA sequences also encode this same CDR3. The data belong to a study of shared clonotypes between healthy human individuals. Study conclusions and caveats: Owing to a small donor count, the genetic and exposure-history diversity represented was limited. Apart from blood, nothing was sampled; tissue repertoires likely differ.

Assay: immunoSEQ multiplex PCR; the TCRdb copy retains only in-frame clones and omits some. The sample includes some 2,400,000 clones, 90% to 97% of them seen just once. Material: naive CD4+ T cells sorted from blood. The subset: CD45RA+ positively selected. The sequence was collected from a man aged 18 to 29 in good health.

CDR3 DNA: TGTGCCAGCAGCTTCAGGGACGGGTCCTACGAGCAGTACTTC. It encodes CASSFRDGSYEQYF. The chain links TRBV7-9 to TRBJ2-7; D is possibly TRBD1 or TRBD2 (5 bases each). Germline-derived CDR1 and CDR2 are SEHNR and FQNEAQ (reference sequence). V was cut by 3 bases and J by 1 base, with 10 bases left in between. The CDR3 is 14 amino acids. The complete variable domain, with remaining parts taken from reference TRBV7-9 and TRBJ2-7, reads DTGVSQNPRHKITKRGQNVTFRCDPISEHNRLYWYRQTLGQGPEFLTYFQNEAQLEKSRLLSDRFSAERPKGSFSTLEIQRTEQGDSAMYLCASSFRDGSYEQYFGPGTRLTVT.